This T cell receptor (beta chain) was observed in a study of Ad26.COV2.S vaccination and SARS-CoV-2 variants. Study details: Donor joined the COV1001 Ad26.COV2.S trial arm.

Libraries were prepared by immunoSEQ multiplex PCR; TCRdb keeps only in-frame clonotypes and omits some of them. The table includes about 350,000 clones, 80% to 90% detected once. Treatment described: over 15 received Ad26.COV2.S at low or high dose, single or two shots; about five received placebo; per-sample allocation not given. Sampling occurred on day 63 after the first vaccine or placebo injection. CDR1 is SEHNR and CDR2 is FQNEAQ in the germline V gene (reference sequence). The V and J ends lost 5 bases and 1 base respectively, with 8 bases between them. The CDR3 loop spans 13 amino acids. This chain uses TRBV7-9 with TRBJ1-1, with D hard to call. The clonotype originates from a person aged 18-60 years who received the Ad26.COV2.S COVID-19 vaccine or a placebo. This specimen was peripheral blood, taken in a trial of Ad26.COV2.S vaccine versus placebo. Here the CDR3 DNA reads TGTGCCAGCAGCCTTCGCCAGAACACTGAAGCTTTCTTT. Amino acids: CASSLRQNTEAFF.